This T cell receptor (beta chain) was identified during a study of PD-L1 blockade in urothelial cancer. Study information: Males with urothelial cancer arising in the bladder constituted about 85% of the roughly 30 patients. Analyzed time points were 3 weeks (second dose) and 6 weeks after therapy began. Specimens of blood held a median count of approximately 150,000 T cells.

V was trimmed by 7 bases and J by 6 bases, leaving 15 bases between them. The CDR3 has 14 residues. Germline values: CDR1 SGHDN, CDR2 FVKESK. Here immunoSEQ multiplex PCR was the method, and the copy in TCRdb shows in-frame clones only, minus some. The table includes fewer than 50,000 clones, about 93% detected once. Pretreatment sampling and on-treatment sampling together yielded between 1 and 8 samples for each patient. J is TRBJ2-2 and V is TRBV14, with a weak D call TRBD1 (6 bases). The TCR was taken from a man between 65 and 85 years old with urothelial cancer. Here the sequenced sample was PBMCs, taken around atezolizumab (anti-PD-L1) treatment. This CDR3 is CASKKNQGSGELFF. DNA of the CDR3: TGTGCCAGCAAAAAAAACCAGGGGTCCGGGGAGCTGTTTTTT.